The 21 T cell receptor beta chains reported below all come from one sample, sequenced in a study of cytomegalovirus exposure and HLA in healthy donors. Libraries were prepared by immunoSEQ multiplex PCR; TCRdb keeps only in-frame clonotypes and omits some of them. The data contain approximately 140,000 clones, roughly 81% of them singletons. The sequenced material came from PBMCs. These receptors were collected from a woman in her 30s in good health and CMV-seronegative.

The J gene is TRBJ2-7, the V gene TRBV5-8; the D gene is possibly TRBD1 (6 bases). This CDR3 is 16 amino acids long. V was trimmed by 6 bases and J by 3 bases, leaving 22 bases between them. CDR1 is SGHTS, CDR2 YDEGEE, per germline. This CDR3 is CASIRTRGLADYEQYF. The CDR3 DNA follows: TGTGCCAGCATACGTACCAGGGGCCTGGCTGACTACGAGCAGTACTTC.

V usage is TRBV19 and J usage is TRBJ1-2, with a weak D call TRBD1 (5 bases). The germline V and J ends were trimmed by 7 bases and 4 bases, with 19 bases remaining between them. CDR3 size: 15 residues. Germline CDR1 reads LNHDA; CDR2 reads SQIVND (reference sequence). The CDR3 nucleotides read TGTGCCAGTACTCTCTTCAGGGAATCTTTCTATGGCTACACCTTC. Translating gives CASTLFRESFYGYTF.

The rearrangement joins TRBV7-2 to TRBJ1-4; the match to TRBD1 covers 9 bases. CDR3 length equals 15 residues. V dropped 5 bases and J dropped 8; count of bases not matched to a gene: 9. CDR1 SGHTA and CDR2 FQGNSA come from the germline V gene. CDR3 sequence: CASSVNRGQWEKLFF. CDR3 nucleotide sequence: TGTGCCAGCAGCGTTAACAGGGGGCAATGGGAAAAACTGTTTTTT.

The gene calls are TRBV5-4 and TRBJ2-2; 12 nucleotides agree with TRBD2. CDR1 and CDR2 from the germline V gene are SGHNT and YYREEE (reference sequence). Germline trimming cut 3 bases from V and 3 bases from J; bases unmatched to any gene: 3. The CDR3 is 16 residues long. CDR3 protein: CASSSSGGAHTGELFF. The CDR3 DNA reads TGTGCCAGCAGCTCTAGCGGGGGGGCGCACACCGGGGAGCTGTTTTTT.

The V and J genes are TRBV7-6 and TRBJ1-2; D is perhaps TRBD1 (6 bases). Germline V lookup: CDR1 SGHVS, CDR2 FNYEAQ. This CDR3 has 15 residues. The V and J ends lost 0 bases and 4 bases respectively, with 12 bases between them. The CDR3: CASSLAQGGFYGYTF. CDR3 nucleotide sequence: TGTGCCAGCAGCTTAGCGCAAGGGGGATTCTATGGCTACACCTTC. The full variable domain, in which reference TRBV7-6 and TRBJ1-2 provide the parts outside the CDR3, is GAGVSQSPRYKVTKRGQDVALRCDPISGHVSLYWYRQALGQGPEFLTYFNYEAQQDKSGLPNDRFSAERPEGSISTLTIQRTEQRDSAMYRCASSLAQGGFYGYTFGSGTRLTVV.

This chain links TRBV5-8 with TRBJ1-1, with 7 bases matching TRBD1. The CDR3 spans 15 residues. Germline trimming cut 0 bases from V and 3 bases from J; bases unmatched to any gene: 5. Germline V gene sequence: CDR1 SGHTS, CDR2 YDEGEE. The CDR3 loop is CASSLGRGWYTEAFF. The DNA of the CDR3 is TGTGCCAGCAGCTTGGGCAGGGGGTGGTACACTGAAGCTTTCTTT.

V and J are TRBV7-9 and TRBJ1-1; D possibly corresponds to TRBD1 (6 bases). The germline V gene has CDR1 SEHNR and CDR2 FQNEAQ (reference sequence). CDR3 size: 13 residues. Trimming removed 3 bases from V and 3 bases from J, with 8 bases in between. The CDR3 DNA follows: TGTGCCAGCAGCTTTAAGGGGGACACTGAAGCTTTCTTT. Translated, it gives CASSFKGDTEAFF.

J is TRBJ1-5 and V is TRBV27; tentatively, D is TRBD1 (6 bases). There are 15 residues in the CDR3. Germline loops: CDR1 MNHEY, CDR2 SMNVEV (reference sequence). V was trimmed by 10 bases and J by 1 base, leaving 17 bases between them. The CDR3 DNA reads TGTGCCATCTCCCCCCAGGGGATCAGCAATCAGCCCCAGCATTTT. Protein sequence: CAISPQGISNQPQHF.

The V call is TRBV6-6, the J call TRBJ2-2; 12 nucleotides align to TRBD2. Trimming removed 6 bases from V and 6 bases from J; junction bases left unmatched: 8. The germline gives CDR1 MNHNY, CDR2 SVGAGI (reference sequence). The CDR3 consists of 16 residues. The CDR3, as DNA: TGTGCCAGCAGGAGACTAGCGGGGGTTTTGGCCGGGGAGCTGTTTTTT. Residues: CASRRLAGVLAGELFF.

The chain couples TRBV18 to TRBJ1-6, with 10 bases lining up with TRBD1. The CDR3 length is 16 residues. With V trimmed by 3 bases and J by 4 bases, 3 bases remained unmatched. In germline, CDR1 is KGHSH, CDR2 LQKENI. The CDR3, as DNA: TGTGCCAGCTCACCCGGGGGACAGGGGTATAATTCACCCCTCCACTTT. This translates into CASSPGGQGYNSPLHF. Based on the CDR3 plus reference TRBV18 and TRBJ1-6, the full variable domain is NAGVMQNPRHLVRRRGQEARLRCSPMKGHSHVYWYRQLPEEGLKFMVYLQKENIIDESGMPKERFSAEFPKEGPSILRIQQVVRGDSAAYFCASSPGGQGYNSPLHFGNGTRLTVT.

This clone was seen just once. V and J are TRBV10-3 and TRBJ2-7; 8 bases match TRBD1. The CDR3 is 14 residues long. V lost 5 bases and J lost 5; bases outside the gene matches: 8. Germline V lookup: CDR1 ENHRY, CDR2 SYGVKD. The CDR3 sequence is CAISKGQGLNEQYF. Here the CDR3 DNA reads TGTGCCATCAGTAAAGGACAGGGTTTGAACGAGCAGTACTTC.

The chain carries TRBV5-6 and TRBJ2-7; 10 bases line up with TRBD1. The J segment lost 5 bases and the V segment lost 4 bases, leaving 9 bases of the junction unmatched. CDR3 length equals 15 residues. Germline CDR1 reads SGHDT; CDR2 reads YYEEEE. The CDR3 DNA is TGTGCCAGCAGCGCGACAGGGGGCCGCGTCGACGAGCAGTACTTC. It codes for CASSATGGRVDEQYF.

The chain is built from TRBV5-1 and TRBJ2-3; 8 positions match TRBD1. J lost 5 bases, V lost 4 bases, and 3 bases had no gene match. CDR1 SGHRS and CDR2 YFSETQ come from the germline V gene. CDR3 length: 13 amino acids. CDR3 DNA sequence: TGCGCCAGCAGCGGTACAGGGGGAGATACGCAGTATTTT. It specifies CASSGTGGDTQYF.

The CDR3 reads CSVRESGANVLTF. The CDR3 nucleotides are TGCAGCGTTCGAGAGTCGGGGGCCAACGTCCTGACTTTC. V is TRBV29-1 and J is TRBJ2-6, with unresolved D. Germline assignment: CDR1 SQVTM and CDR2 ANQGSEA. The CDR3 is 13 residues long. V lost 5 bases and J 4 bases, leaving 9 bases between the germline ends.

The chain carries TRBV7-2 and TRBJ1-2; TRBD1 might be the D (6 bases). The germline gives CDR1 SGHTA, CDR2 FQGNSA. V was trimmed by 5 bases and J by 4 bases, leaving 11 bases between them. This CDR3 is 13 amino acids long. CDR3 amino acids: CASSPTTGYGYTF. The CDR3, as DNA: TGTGCCAGCAGCCCTACGACAGGCTATGGCTACACCTTC.

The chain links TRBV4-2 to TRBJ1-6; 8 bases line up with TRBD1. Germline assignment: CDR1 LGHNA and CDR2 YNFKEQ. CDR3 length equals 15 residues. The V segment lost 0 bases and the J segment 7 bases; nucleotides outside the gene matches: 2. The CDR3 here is CASSQEDRANSPLHF. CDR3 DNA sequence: TGTGCCAGCAGCCAAGAGGACAGGGCAAATTCACCCCTCCACTTT.

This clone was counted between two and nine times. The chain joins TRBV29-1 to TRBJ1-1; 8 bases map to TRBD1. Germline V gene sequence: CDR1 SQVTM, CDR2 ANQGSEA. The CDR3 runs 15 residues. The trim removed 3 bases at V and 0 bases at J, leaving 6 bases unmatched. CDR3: CSVEGGGQVNTEAFF. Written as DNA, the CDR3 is TGCAGCGTTGAGGGGGGGGGACAGGTGAACACTGAAGCTTTCTTT.

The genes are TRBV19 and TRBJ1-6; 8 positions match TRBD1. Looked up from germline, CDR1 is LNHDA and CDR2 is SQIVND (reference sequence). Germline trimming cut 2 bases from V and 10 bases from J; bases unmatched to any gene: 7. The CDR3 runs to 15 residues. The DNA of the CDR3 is TGTGCCAGTAGTATATCAGAGACAGGGGTCTCACCCCTCCACTTT. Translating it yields CASSISETGVSPLHF.

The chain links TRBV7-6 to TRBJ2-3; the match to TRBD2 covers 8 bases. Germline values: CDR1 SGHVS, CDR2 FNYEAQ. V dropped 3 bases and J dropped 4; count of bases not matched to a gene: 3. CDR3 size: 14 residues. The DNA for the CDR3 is TGTGCCAGCAGCTTCCGACTAGCGTCAGATACGCAGTATTTT. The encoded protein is CASSFRLASDTQYF.

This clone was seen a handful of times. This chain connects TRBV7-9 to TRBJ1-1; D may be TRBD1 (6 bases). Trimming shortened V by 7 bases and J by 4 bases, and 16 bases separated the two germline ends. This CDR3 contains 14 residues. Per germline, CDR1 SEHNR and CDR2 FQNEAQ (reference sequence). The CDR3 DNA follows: TGTGCCAGCATGAGGGGGTTCGGAGGCACTGAAGCTTTCTTT. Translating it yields CASMRGFGGTEAFF.

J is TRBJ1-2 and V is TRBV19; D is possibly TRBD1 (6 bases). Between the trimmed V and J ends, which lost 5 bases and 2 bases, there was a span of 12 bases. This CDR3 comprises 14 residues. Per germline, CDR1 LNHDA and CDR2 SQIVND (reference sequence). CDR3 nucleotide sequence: TGTGCCAGTAGTCTCGGCACAGGGAACTATGGCTACACCTTC. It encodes CASSLGTGNYGYTF. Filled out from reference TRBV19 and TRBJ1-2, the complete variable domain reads DGGITQSPKYLFRKEGQNVTLSCEQNLNHDAMYWYRQDPGQGLRLIYYSQIVNDFQKGDIAEGYSVSREKKESFPLTVTSAQKNPTAFYLCASSLGTGNYGYTFGSGTRLTVV.